This T cell receptor beta chain is from a study of cytomegalovirus exposure and HLA in healthy donors. The study ran its PCR with 60 Vbeta and 13 Jbeta primers. Repertoires were generated with immunoSEQ multiplex PCR, while TCRdb's copy carries only in-frame clones and drops some. The sample comprises around 170,000 clones, 81% of which are singletons, and 3.8% rests with the top ten. Deletions cut 2 bases from V and 0 bases from J, with 12 bases between. Germline loops: CDR1 SGHDT, CDR2 YYEEEE. The CDR3 is 15 amino acids. This clone was recorded only once. The sequence derives from a man in his fifties in good health and CMV-seronegative. The genes are TRBV5-6 and TRBJ2-7; D may be TRBD1 (5 bases). The sequencing input was PBMCs. The CDR3 protein is CASSFRQLSSYEQYF. CDR3 DNA: TGTGCCAGCAGCTTCCGACAGCTGAGCTCCTACGAGCAGTACTTC.